Presented here are 10 T cell receptor beta chains from one specimen sequenced in a study of T cells in localized non-small cell lung cancer. Repertoires were generated with immunoSEQ multiplex PCR, while TCRdb's copy carries only in-frame clones and drops some. The table has more than 20,000 clones, 85% to 90% seen once; the top ten hold 5.5% to 8%. The material was peripheral blood, obtained before any cancer treatment. The receptors originated from a male donor aged 60 or older with stage I squamous cell lung carcinoma.

The chain recombines TRBV5-1 with TRBJ2-2; D call uncertain. The V gene lost 5 bases and the J gene lost 4 bases, with 9 bases spanning the gap. This CDR3 contains 13 residues. The germline V gene encodes CDR1 SGHRS and CDR2 YFSETQ. CDR3 DNA sequence: TGCGCCAGCAGTGGGGTAGGCACCGGGGAGCTGTTTTTT. This codes for CASSGVGTGELFF. Filled out from reference TRBV5-1 and TRBJ2-2, the complete variable domain reads KAGVTQTPRYLIKTRGQQVTLSCSPISGHRSVSWYQQTPGQGLQFLFEYFSETQRNKGNFPGRFSGRQFSNSRSEMNVSTLELGDSALYLCASSGVGTGELFFGEGSRLTVL.

The genes are TRBV28 and TRBJ2-7; TRBD1 matches at 9 bases. Trimming at V came to 3 bases and at J to 4 bases, leaving 13 bases not matched to a gene. The CDR3 totals 17 residues. Germline loops: CDR1 MDHEN, CDR2 SYDVKM. The CDR3 is CASSFSLGQGLSYEQYF. DNA of the CDR3: TGTGCCAGCAGTTTTTCCCTAGGACAGGGGCTCTCTTACGAGCAGTACTTC. Filled out from reference TRBV28 and TRBJ2-7, the complete variable domain reads DVKVTQSSRYLVKRTGEKVFLECVQDMDHENMFWYRQDPGLGLRLIYFSYDVKMKEKGDIPEGYSVSREKKERFSLILESASTNQTSMYLCASSFSLGQGLSYEQYFGPGTRLTVT.

V is TRBV5-6 and J is TRBJ1-2; D not resolved. CDR1 SGHDT and CDR2 YYEEEE come from the germline V gene. The CDR3 runs 17 residues. The V gene lost 4 bases and the J gene lost 0 bases, with 19 bases spanning the gap. CDR3 DNA: TGTGCCAGCAGCACCAGCGGAGTTCCTTTAGCTAACTATGGCTACACCTTC. Protein product: CASSTSGVPLANYGYTF.

The V gene is TRBV18, the J gene TRBJ1-2; 10 bases match TRBD1. With V trimmed by 4 bases and J by 4 bases, 6 bases remained unmatched. The length of the CDR3 is 15 residues. Germline V gene data show CDR1 as KGHSH and CDR2 as LQKENI. The CDR3 here is CASSHRDRGGYGYTF. The DNA for the CDR3 is TGTGCCAGCTCACACCGGGACAGGGGTGGCTATGGCTACACCTTC.

The chain joins TRBV19 to TRBJ1-2; D not certain. Germline CDR1 LNHDA, CDR2 SQIVND (reference sequence). The CDR3 covers 14 residues. V lost 0 bases, J lost 1 base, and 6 bases lay in between. This CDR3 reads CASSIDLGNYGYTF. In nucleotides, the CDR3 is TGTGCCAGTAGTATAGATCTGGGTAACTATGGCTACACCTTC.

CDR3 bases: TGCGCCAGCAGCCTTCAGGGGAACAATCAGCCCCAGCATTTT. Its translation: CASSLQGNNQPQHF. The chain joins TRBV4-1 to TRBJ1-5; maybe TRBD1 (6 bases). Looked up from germline, CDR1 is MGHRA and CDR2 is YSYEKL. The CDR3 loop spans 14 amino acids. V was shortened by 4 bases and J by 3 bases, with 10 bases between the two germline ends.

This chain links TRBV4-3 with TRBJ2-5; 11 positions match TRBD2. Germline-derived CDR1 and CDR2 are LGHNA and YSLEER. Unmatched junction bases numbered 6, after V lost 1 base and J lost 5 bases. The CDR3 runs 16 residues. The CDR3 sequence: CASSQGQTSGAETQYF. The CDR3 region has the DNA TGCGCCAGCAGCCAAGGACAGACTAGCGGGGCTGAGACCCAGTACTTC.

The chain links TRBV14 to TRBJ2-7, with 7 bases fitting TRBD2. Trimming removed 4 bases from V and 0 bases from J; junction bases left unmatched: 3. The CDR3 is 14 residues long. Germline CDR1 SGHDN, CDR2 FVKESK. CDR3 sequence: CASSPWGGSYEQYF. The CDR3 region has the DNA TGTGCCAGCAGCCCGTGGGGGGGCTCCTACGAGCAGTACTTC.

Written as DNA, the CDR3 is TGTGCCAGCAGTCGGACAATGGAGACCCAGTACTTC. The encoded protein is CASSRTMETQYF. The chain joins TRBV2 to TRBJ2-5; D is perhaps TRBD1 (5 bases). This CDR3 is built from 12 residues. Deletions cut 5 bases from V and 5 bases from J, with 9 bases between. Germline CDR1 reads SNHLY; CDR2 reads FYNNEI.

Only one count was recorded for this clone. This chain links TRBV7-6 with TRBJ1-2; 10 nucleotides line up with TRBD1. The CDR3 extends over 14 amino acids. CDR1 is SGHVS and CDR2 is FNYEAQ in the germline V gene. Trimming took 5 bases from V and 4 from J; bases not matched to a gene: 4. The CDR3: CASSEGQGSYGYTF. CDR3 in DNA: TGTGCCAGCAGCGAGGGACAGGGGAGCTATGGCTACACCTTC. The variable domain in full, with the rest retrieved from reference TRBV7-6 and TRBJ1-2, is GAGVSQSPRYKVTKRGQDVALRCDPISGHVSLYWYRQALGQGPEFLTYFNYEAQQDKSGLPNDRFSAERPEGSISTLTIQRTEQRDSAMYRCASSEGQGSYGYTFGSGTRLTVV.